A selection of T cell receptor beta chains follows, all from one sample in a study of hypomethylating agent response in myelodysplastic syndrome. Sequencing was performed with immunoSEQ multiplex PCR; in TCRdb, only in-frame clones are kept and a portion is missing. Of approximately 10,000 clones listed, 75% to 85% are singletons. This specimen was bone marrow, taken before or after starting hypomethylating agent treatment for myelodysplastic syndrome (not recorded which). Receptor source: a human donor with myelodysplastic syndrome. CDR3s include the opening cysteine and the closing phenylalanine or tryptophan. D genes are given only for firm matches. Not every row has a clone size; where given, it reads once, few, many or a size class.

cdr3_length: 16
clone_size: -
v_call: TRBV9
d_call: TRBD2
j_call: TRBJ2-1
cdr3_aa: CASGLAGGPSYNEQFF
cdr3_nt: TGTGCCAGCGGGCTAGCGGGGGGGCCCTCCTACAATGAGCAGTTCTTC

cdr3_length: 14
clone_size: once
v_call: TRBV27
d_call: -
j_call: TRBJ2-1
cdr3_aa: CASARQRVGNEQFF
cdr3_nt: TGTGCCAGTGCCCGGCAGCGGGTCGGTAATGAGCAGTTCTTC

cdr3_length: 15
clone_size: -
v_call: TRBV19
d_call: -
j_call: TRBJ2-2
cdr3_aa: CASSIGGTNTGELFF
cdr3_nt: TGTGCCAGTAGTATAGGCGGGACGAACACCGGGGAGCTGTTTTTT

cdr3_length: 9
clone_size: -
v_call: TRBV7-2
d_call: -
j_call: TRBJ1-2
cdr3_aa: CAVKYGYTF
cdr3_nt: TGTGCCGTAAAATATGGCTACACCTTC

cdr3_length: 16
clone_size: -
v_call: TRBV27
d_call: -
j_call: TRBJ1-5
cdr3_aa: CASTPGGRGDHQPQHF
cdr3_nt: TGTGCCAGCACCCCCGGAGGCAGGGGAGACCATCAGCCCCAGCATTTT

cdr3_length: 13
clone_size: -
v_call: TRBV10-2
d_call: -
j_call: TRBJ2-7
cdr3_aa: CATLEWGGHEQYF
cdr3_nt: TGCGCCACCCTCGAATGGGGGGGGCACGAGCAGTACTTC

cdr3_length: 16
clone_size: -
v_call: TRBV19
d_call: -
j_call: TRBJ2-6
cdr3_aa: CASKEGSLSGANVLTF
cdr3_nt: TGTGCCAGTAAAGAGGGGAGCCTCTCTGGGGCCAACGTCCTGACTTTC

cdr3_length: 13
clone_size: few
v_call: TRBV5-4
d_call: -
j_call: TRBJ2-5
cdr3_aa: CASSLELSPTQYF
cdr3_nt: TGTGCCAGCAGCTTGGAGTTGAGCCCAACCCAGTACTTC

cdr3_length: 14
clone_size: -
v_call: TRBV15
d_call: TRBD2
j_call: TRBJ2-1
cdr3_aa: CATRGTSASNEQFF
cdr3_nt: TGTGCCACCCGGGGGACTAGCGCAAGCAATGAGCAGTTCTTC

cdr3_length: 17
clone_size: -
v_call: TRBV19
d_call: TRBD2
j_call: TRBJ2-2
cdr3_aa: CASSPRGLAGGTGELFF
cdr3_nt: TGTGCCAGTAGTCCCCGGGGACTAGCGGGAGGCACCGGGGAGCTGTTTTTT

cdr3_length: 16
clone_size: once
v_call: TRBV5-1
d_call: TRBD1
j_call: TRBJ1-3
cdr3_aa: CASSPEGGSSGNTIYF
cdr3_nt: TGCGCCAGCAGCCCGGAAGGGGGCAGTTCTGGAAACACCATATATTTT

cdr3_length: 14
clone_size: few
v_call: TRBV9
d_call: -
j_call: TRBJ1-5
cdr3_aa: CASSPGGNNQPQHF
cdr3_nt: TGTGCCAGCAGTCCTGGGGGGAACAATCAGCCCCAGCATTTT

cdr3_length: 15
clone_size: -
v_call: TRBV7-8
d_call: TRBD1
j_call: TRBJ1-3
cdr3_aa: CASSWDRGPGNTIYF
cdr3_nt: TGTGCCAGCAGCTGGGACAGGGGCCCTGGAAACACCATATATTTT

cdr3_length: 17
clone_size: -
v_call: TRBV4-1
d_call: -
j_call: TRBJ1-6
cdr3_aa: CASSEWYQGTKSSPLHF
cdr3_nt: TGCGCCAGCAGCGAATGGTACCAGGGCACTAAGAGTTCACCCCTCCACTTT

cdr3_length: 14
clone_size: -
v_call: TRBV19
d_call: -
j_call: TRBJ2-2
cdr3_aa: CASRPPHRTGELFF
cdr3_nt: TGTGCCAGTAGGCCCCCACATCGGACCGGGGAGCTGTTTTTT

cdr3_length: 12
clone_size: -
v_call: TRBV28
d_call: TRBD1
j_call: TRBJ1-2
cdr3_aa: CASSPTGEDYTF
cdr3_nt: TGTGCCAGCAGTCCCACAGGGGAGGACTACACCTTC

cdr3_length: 15
clone_size: -
v_call: TRBV4-1
d_call: TRBD2
j_call: TRBJ2-7
cdr3_aa: CASSPGLAGSYEQYF
cdr3_nt: TGCGCCAGCAGCCCTGGACTAGCGGGATCTTACGAGCAGTACTTC

cdr3_length: 13
clone_size: -
v_call: TRBV29-1
d_call: -
j_call: TRBJ2-2
cdr3_aa: CSVDGGNTGELFF
cdr3_nt: TGCAGCGTTGACGGCGGAAACACCGGGGAGCTGTTTTTT

cdr3_length: 18
clone_size: -
v_call: TRBV9
d_call: -
j_call: TRBJ2-4
cdr3_aa: CASSPRQGGGMVKNIQYF
cdr3_nt: TGTGCCAGCAGCCCTCGACAGGGCGGGGGGATGGTCAAAAACATTCAGTACTTC

cdr3_length: 15
clone_size: -
v_call: TRBV28
d_call: TRBD1
j_call: TRBJ2-6
cdr3_aa: CATWTGGSGANVLTF
cdr3_nt: TGTGCTACGTGGACAGGGGGCTCTGGGGCCAACGTCCTGACTTTC

cdr3_length: 15
clone_size: -
v_call: TRBV7-8
d_call: -
j_call: TRBJ1-4
cdr3_aa: CASSLIGQPNEKLFF
cdr3_nt: TGTGCCAGCAGCTTAATTGGACAGCCTAATGAAAAACTGTTTTTT

cdr3_length: 14
clone_size: -
v_call: TRBV6-1
d_call: TRBD1
j_call: TRBJ1-5
cdr3_aa: CASSGDSGTGPQHF
cdr3_nt: TGTGCCAGCAGTGGGGACAGCGGGACGGGGCCCCAGCATTTT

cdr3_length: 14
clone_size: -
v_call: TRBV25-1
d_call: -
j_call: TRBJ1-6
cdr3_aa: CASSESGVDSPLHF
cdr3_nt: TGTGCCAGCAGTGAATCCGGAGTCGATTCACCCCTCCACTTT

cdr3_length: 14
clone_size: -
v_call: TRBV6-1
d_call: TRBD2
j_call: TRBJ2-7
cdr3_aa: CASSNSGGGYEQYF
cdr3_nt: TGTGCCAGCAGTAATAGCGGGGGTGGGTACGAGCAGTACTTC

cdr3_length: 14
clone_size: -
v_call: TRBV13
d_call: TRBD1
j_call: TRBJ1-1
cdr3_aa: CASSLGQVNTEAFF
cdr3_nt: TGTGCCAGCAGCTTGGGACAGGTGAACACTGAAGCTTTCTTT

cdr3_length: 17
clone_size: once
v_call: TRBV7-6
d_call: -
j_call: TRBJ1-4
cdr3_aa: CASSLNAGRATNEKLFF
cdr3_nt: TGTGCCAGCAGCTTAAACGCCGGTAGGGCAACTAATGAAAAACTGTTTTTT

cdr3_length: 16
clone_size: -
v_call: TRBV28
d_call: TRBD1
j_call: TRBJ1-5
cdr3_aa: CASWTGRDYSNQPQHF
cdr3_nt: TGTGCCAGTTGGACAGGGAGGGACTATAGCAATCAGCCCCAGCATTTT

cdr3_length: 15
clone_size: -
v_call: TRBV30
d_call: TRBD1
j_call: TRBJ1-6
cdr3_aa: CAWSDTGTANSPLHF
cdr3_nt: TGTGCCTGGAGCGACACCGGGACAGCCAATTCACCCCTCCACTTT

cdr3_length: 15
clone_size: -
v_call: TRBV6-5
d_call: TRBD2
j_call: TRBJ2-7
cdr3_aa: CASRRGLALTYEQYF
cdr3_nt: TGTGCCAGCAGGAGGGGACTAGCTCTAACCTACGAGCAGTACTTC

cdr3_length: 14
clone_size: -
v_call: TRBV28
d_call: TRBD2
j_call: TRBJ2-5
cdr3_aa: CASSLKGGRETQYF
cdr3_nt: TGTGCCAGCAGTTTAAAGGGAGGGAGGGAGACCCAGTACTTC

cdr3_length: 14
clone_size: -
v_call: TRBV9
d_call: -
j_call: TRBJ1-5
cdr3_aa: CASSVGIRNQPQHF
cdr3_nt: TGTGCCAGCAGCGTAGGAATACGCAATCAGCCCCAGCATTTT

cdr3_length: 12
clone_size: -
v_call: TRBV9
d_call: -
j_call: TRBJ2-7
cdr3_aa: CASSAFNHEQYF
cdr3_nt: TGTGCCAGCAGCGCCTTCAACCACGAGCAGTACTTC

cdr3_length: 15
clone_size: -
v_call: TRBV5-1
d_call: -
j_call: TRBJ1-2
cdr3_aa: CASSLVPGGLYGYTF
cdr3_nt: TGCGCCAGCAGCTTGGTACCGGGAGGGCTTTATGGCTACACCTTC

cdr3_length: 14
clone_size: few
v_call: TRBV10-3
d_call: -
j_call: TRBJ2-7
cdr3_aa: CAISDAPSTDEQYF
cdr3_nt: TGTGCCATCAGTGATGCGCCTTCAACGGACGAGCAGTACTTC

cdr3_length: 15
clone_size: -
v_call: TRBV19
d_call: -
j_call: TRBJ2-2
cdr3_aa: CASSMGRANTGELFF
cdr3_nt: TGTGCCAGTAGTATGGGCAGAGCGAACACCGGGGAGCTGTTTTTT

cdr3_length: 15
clone_size: -
v_call: TRBV2
d_call: TRBD2
j_call: TRBJ2-7
cdr3_aa: CASSESPGLDGEQYF
cdr3_nt: TGTGCCAGCAGTGAATCGCCGGGACTAGATGGCGAGCAGTACTTC

cdr3_length: 15
clone_size: -
v_call: TRBV4-2
d_call: -
j_call: TRBJ1-2
cdr3_aa: CASSQGDIRGTGYTF
cdr3_nt: TGTGCCAGCAGCCAAGGGGACATAAGAGGAACTGGCTACACCTTC

cdr3_length: 15
clone_size: -
v_call: TRBV30
d_call: TRBD1
j_call: TRBJ1-5
cdr3_aa: CAWSAGTASNQPQHF
cdr3_nt: TGTGCCTGGAGTGCCGGGACAGCTAGCAATCAGCCCCAGCATTTT

cdr3_length: 15
clone_size: -
v_call: TRBV7-2
d_call: TRBD1
j_call: TRBJ2-7
cdr3_aa: CASSLAGQGPYEQYF
cdr3_nt: TGTGCCAGCAGCTTAGCGGGACAGGGTCCCTACGAGCAGTACTTC

cdr3_length: 13
clone_size: -
v_call: TRBV30
d_call: -
j_call: TRBJ1-5
cdr3_aa: CAWSVNGNQPQHF
cdr3_nt: TGTGCCTGGAGTGTAAACGGCAATCAGCCCCAGCATTTT